This entry lists 14 T cell receptor beta chains sequenced from one sample in a study of cytomegalovirus exposure and HLA in healthy donors. PCR involved 60 Vbeta and 13 Jbeta primers. Clones were sequenced by immunoSEQ multiplex PCR, and TCRdb holds only the in-frame ones, with some missing. The sample carries 95,000 to 150,000 clones, 75% to 80% recorded once. The sequenced material came from PBMCs. The receptors stem from a man aged 35-49 years in good health and CMV-seronegative.

V is TRBV7-9 and J is TRBJ1-3; 9 nucleotides align to TRBD1. This CDR3 spans 16 amino acids. V was clipped by 5 bases and J by 8 bases; unmatched bases: 13. From germline, CDR1 is SEHNR and CDR2 FQNEAQ (reference sequence). The CDR3 DNA reads TGTGCCAGCAGCCGGATTCTGGGACAGGGATTGGACACCATATATTTT. It is translated as CASSRILGQGLDTIYF.

The chain combines TRBV19 with TRBJ1-6, with TRBD1 identical over 10 bases. Germline assignment: CDR1 LNHDA and CDR2 SQIVND (reference sequence). V dropped 7 bases and J dropped 4; count of bases not matched to a gene: 7. The CDR3 is 16 amino acids. CDR3 nucleotide sequence: TGTGCCAGTAAGACAGGGGGCGATGGTTATAATTCACCCCTCCACTTT. Translation: CASKTGGDGYNSPLHF.

CDR3 coding DNA: TGTGCCAGCAGTTCCGGGACAGGGGGCGATTCACCCCTCCACTTT. This encodes CASSSGTGGDSPLHF. The rearrangement joins TRBV27 to TRBJ1-6; 12 bases fit TRBD1. Trimming at V came to 4 bases and at J to 8 bases, leaving 3 bases not matched to a gene. The CDR3 is made up of 15 amino acids. The germline CDR1 and CDR2 sequences are MNHEY and SMNVEV (reference sequence).

The rearrangement joins TRBV9 to TRBJ2-3, with 9 bases identical to TRBD2. With V trimmed by 0 bases and J by 4 bases, 9 bases remained unmatched. The CDR3 spans 17 residues. Germline values: CDR1 SGDLS, CDR2 YYNGEE. CDR3: CASSVGAGLAGSDTQYF. DNA of the CDR3: TGTGCCAGCAGCGTAGGAGCCGGGCTAGCGGGGTCAGATACGCAGTATTTT.

This rearrangement joins TRBV7-9 to TRBJ2-1; D unresolved. This CDR3 has 13 residues. Trimming removed 5 bases at V and 4 bases at J, with 9 bases between. Germline V gene data show CDR1 as SEHNR and CDR2 as FQNEAQ (reference sequence). CDR3 DNA sequence: TGTGCCAGCAGCCCTTTCAGTTACAATGAGCAGTTCTTC. It yields the protein CASSPFSYNEQFF. Full variable domain (missing parts from reference TRBV7-9 and TRBJ2-1): DTGVSQNPRHKITKRGQNVTFRCDPISEHNRLYWYRQTLGQGPEFLTYFQNEAQLEKSRLLSDRFSAERPKGSFSTLEIQRTEQGDSAMYLCASSPFSYNEQFFGPGTRLTVL.

This clone was observed a handful of times. The V gene is TRBV28, the J gene TRBJ1-5; maybe TRBD1 (5 bases). This CDR3 comprises 13 residues. V gave up 10 bases and J gave up 5 bases, with 15 bases separating them. Germline lookup yields CDR1 MDHEN and CDR2 SYDVKM. For the CDR3, the DNA is TGTGCCACGGGTAGGGGCCCGGATCAGCCCCAGCATTTT. Translated, it gives CATGRGPDQPQHF.

V is TRBV4-1 and J is TRBJ2-5; TRBD2 matches at 9 bases. V shed 2 bases and J 11 bases; nucleotides not matched to a gene: 15. This CDR3 region has 16 residues. Germline V gene data show CDR1 as MGHRA and CDR2 as YSYEKL. The CDR3 reads CASSQKLAGYGREQYF. DNA of the CDR3: TGCGCCAGCAGCCAAAAGCTAGCGGGGTACGGCAGAGAGCAGTACTTC.

This clone was found a few times. This sequence joins TRBV14 and TRBJ1-4; a possible D gene is TRBD1 (5 bases). The V end lost 3 bases, the J end lost 11 bases, and 16 bases lay between the germline ends. This CDR3 spans 14 amino acids. The germline V gene encodes CDR1 SGHDN and CDR2 FVKESK. The CDR3 region is CASSHSQGSGKLFF. The CDR3 DNA reads as TGTGCCAGCAGCCATAGTCAGGGAAGCGGGAAACTGTTTTTT. Drawing the rest from reference TRBV14 and TRBJ1-4, the complete variable domain is EAGVTQFPSHSVIEKGQTVTLRCDPISGHDNLYWYRRVMGKEIKFLLHFVKESKQDESGMPNNRFLAERTGGTYSTLKVQPAELEDSGVYFCASSHSQGSGKLFFGSGTQLSVL.

The chain recombines TRBV11-2 with TRBJ2-2; maybe TRBD2 (6 bases). V gave up 3 bases and J gave up 5 bases, with 10 bases separating them. Germline values: CDR1 SGHAT, CDR2 FQNNGV. This CDR3 comprises 14 residues. In nucleotides, the CDR3 is TGTGCCAGCAGCTTTTCTCGGGGGACCGGGGAGCTGTTTTTT. Encoded protein: CASSFSRGTGELFF.

The gene calls are TRBV18 and TRBJ1-3, with TRBD1 as a possible D gene (5 bases). Germline CDR1 reads KGHSH; CDR2 reads LQKENI. The V and J ends lost 1 base and 0 bases respectively, with 10 bases between them. The CDR3 loop spans 16 amino acids. CDR3 DNA sequence: TGTGCCAGCTCACCACGACAGATTTCCTCTGGAAACACCATATATTTT. Residues: CASSPRQISSGNTIYF.

The chain has TRBV4-2 and TRBJ1-1; the D gene is possibly TRBD1 (5 bases). The V gene lost 4 bases and the J gene lost 7 bases, with 16 bases spanning the gap. The CDR3 runs 14 residues. Germline CDR1 is LGHNA and CDR2 is YNFKEQ. The DNA for the CDR3 is TGTGCCAGCAGCCTCTCGGGGGGGGAGGGTGAAGCTTTCTTT. It specifies CASSLSGGEGEAFF.

V gene TRBV15 combines with J gene TRBJ1-4; D uncertain. The CDR3 length is 13 residues. V shed 3 bases and J shed 4 bases, with 6 bases lying between them. Germline CDR1 reads LNHNV; CDR2 reads YYDKDF (reference sequence). CDR3 loop: CATSRTLNEKLFF. Here the CDR3 DNA reads TGTGCCACCAGCAGGACTCTTAATGAAAAACTGTTTTTT.

The chain joins TRBV30 to TRBJ2-6, with 8 bases matching TRBD1. J was trimmed by 2 bases and V by 8 bases; bases with no gene match: 8. This CDR3 region has 15 residues. Germline V lookup: CDR1 GTSNPN, CDR2 SVGIG (reference sequence). The CDR3 DNA is TGTGCCCACCTGACAGGGGCGACTGGGGCCAACGTCCTGACTTTC. Amino acid sequence: CAHLTGATGANVLTF. Drawing the rest from reference TRBV30 and TRBJ2-6, the complete variable domain is SQTIHQWPATLVQPVGSPLSLECTVEGTSNPNLYWYRQAAGRGLQLLFYSVGIGQISSEVPQNLSASRPQDRQFILSSKKLLLSDSGFYLCAHLTGATGANVLTFGAGSRLTVL.

This clone was seen a few times. The V call is TRBV5-1, the J call TRBJ1-1, with D possibly matching TRBD1 (5 bases). This CDR3 spans 15 amino acids. In germline, CDR1 is SGHRS, CDR2 YFSETQ. Trimming took 4 bases from V and 3 from J, leaving 16 bases between them. The CDR3 DNA follows: TGCGCCAGCAGCAACTATTGGCGGGGGGACACTGAAGCTTTCTTT. This encodes CASSNYWRGDTEAFF. Full variable domain (rest looked up from reference TRBV5-1 and TRBJ1-1): KAGVTQTPRYLIKTRGQQVTLSCSPISGHRSVSWYQQTPGQGLQFLFEYFSETQRNKGNFPGRFSGRQFSNSRSEMNVSTLELGDSALYLCASSNYWRGDTEAFFGQGTRLTVV.